This TCR beta chain was retrieved from a study of CD8 T cells in ankylosing spondylitis. V lost 0 bases and J 9 bases, leaving 3 bases between the germline ends. The germline V gene has CDR1 SEHNR and CDR2 FQNEAQ (reference sequence). The CDR3 covers 11 residues. As to this clonotype: What it binds is unknown.

The TCR beta libraries were generated through quantitative 5'-RACE incorporating molecular barcodes. TCRdb re-analysed the 5' RACE reads in MiXCR, keeping a single row per CDR3 protein. The data hold tens of thousands of distinct CDR3 sequences, with about 10% observed a single time. Study-wide points: In ankylosing spondylitis patients, matched synovial fluid reportedly showed significant enrichment of disease-linked clones. Some of these motif variants have turned up before, in reports on reactive arthritis synovial fluid and blood.

The sample taken for sequencing was blood, either unsorted or a sorted T cell fraction (not recorded which). The source is a male donor with ankylosing spondylitis or in good health (not recorded which). The rearrangement uses TRBV7-9 and TRBJ2-1, with D uncertain. In DNA, the CDR3 is TGTGCCAGCAGCTTAGCGGTTGAGCAGTTCTTC. Protein product: CASSLAVEQFF. The whole variable domain, filled in from reference TRBV7-9 and TRBJ2-1, reads DTGVSQNPRHKITKRGQNVTFRCDPISEHNRLYWYRQTLGQGPEFLTYFQNEAQLEKSRLLSDRFSAERPKGSFSTLEIQRTEQGDSAMYLCASSLAVEQFFGPGTRLTVL.